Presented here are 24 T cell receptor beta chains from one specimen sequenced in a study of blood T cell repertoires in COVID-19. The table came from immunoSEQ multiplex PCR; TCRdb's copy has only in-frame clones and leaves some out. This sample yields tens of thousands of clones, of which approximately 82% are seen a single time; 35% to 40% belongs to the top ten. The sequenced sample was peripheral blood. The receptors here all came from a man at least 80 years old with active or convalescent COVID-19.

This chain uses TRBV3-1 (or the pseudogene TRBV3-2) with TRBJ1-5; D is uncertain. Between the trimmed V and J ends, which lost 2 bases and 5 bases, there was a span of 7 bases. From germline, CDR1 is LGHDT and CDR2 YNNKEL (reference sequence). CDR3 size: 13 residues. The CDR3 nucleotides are TGTGCCAGCAGCCAAATGCCGGATCAGCCCCAGCATTTT. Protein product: CASSQMPDQPQHF.

CDR3 bases: TGCGCCAGCAGCCGATTACCGGGACAGGGGATGAATGAGCAGTTCTTC. Protein product: CASSRLPGQGMNEQFF. The rearrangement joins TRBV4-1 to TRBJ2-1; 10 bases line up with TRBD1. The germline V gene has CDR1 MGHRA and CDR2 YSYEKL. With 4 bases clipped from V and 7 bases from J, the junction kept 10 bases outside the gene matches. The CDR3 contains 16 residues.

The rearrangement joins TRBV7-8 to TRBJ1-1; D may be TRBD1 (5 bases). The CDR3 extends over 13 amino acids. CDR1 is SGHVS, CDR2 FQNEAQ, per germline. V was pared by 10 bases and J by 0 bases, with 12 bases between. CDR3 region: CATPDRLNTEAFF. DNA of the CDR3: TGTGCCACCCCTGACAGACTGAACACTGAAGCTTTCTTT.

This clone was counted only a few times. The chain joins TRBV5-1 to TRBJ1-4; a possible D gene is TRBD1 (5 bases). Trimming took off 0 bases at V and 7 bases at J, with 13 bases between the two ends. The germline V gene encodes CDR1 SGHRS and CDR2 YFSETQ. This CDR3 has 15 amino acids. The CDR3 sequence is CASSLVGGVREKLFF. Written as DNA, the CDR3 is TGCGCCAGCAGCTTGGTTGGAGGGGTTCGTGAAAAACTGTTTTTT.

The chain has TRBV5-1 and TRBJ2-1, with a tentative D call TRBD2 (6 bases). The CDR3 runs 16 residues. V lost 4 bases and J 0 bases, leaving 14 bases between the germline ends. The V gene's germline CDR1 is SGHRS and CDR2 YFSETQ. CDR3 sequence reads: CASSQTGTGSYNEQFF. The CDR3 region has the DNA TGCGCCAGCAGCCAAACCGGGACTGGCTCCTACAATGAGCAGTTCTTC.

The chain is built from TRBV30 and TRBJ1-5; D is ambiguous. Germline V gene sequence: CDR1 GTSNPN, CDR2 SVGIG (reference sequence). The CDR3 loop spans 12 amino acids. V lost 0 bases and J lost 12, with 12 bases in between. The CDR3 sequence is CAWSVRPQDQHF. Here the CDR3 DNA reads TGTGCCTGGAGTGTACGCCCCCAGGACCAGCATTTT. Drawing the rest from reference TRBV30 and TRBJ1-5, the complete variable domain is SQTIHQWPATLVQPVGSPLSLECTVEGTSNPNLYWYRQAAGRGLQLLFYSVGIGQISSEVPQNLSASRPQDRQFILSSKKLLLSDSGFYLCAWSVRPQDQHFGDGTRLSIL.

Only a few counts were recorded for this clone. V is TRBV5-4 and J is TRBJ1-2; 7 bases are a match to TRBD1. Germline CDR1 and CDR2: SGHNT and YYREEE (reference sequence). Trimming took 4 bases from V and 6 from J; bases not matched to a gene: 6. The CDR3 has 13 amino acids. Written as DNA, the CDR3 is TGTGCCAGCAGCGTCAGAACAGGGGATGGCTACACCTTC. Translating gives CASSVRTGDGYTF.

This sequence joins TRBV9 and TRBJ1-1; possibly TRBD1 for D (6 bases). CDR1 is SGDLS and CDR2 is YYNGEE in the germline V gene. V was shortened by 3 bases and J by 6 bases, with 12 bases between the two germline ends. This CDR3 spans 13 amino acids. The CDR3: CASSGIPGAEAFF. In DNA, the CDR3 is TGTGCCAGCAGCGGGATCCCAGGGGCTGAAGCTTTCTTT.

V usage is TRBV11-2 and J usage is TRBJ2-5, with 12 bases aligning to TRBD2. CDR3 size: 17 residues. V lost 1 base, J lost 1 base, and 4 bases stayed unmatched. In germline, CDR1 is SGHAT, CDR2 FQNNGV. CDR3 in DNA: TGTGCCAGCAGCTTAGGGACTAGCGGGGTACTCCAAGAGACCCAGTACTTC. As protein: CASSLGTSGVLQETQYF.

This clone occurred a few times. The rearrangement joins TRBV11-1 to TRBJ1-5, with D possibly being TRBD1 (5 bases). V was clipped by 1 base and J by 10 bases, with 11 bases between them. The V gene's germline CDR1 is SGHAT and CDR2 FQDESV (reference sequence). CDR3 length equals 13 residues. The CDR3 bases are TGTGCCAGCAGCTTAGAGGCCCAGGGACCCCAGCATTTT. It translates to CASSLEAQGPQHF.

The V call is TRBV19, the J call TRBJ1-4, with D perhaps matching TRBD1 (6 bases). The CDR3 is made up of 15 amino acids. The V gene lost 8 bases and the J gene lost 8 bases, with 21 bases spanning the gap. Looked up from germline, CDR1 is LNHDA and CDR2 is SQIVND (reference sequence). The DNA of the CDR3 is TGTGCCAGTCATCTTCGGGGCAGGGGTTCGGAAAAACTGTTTTTT. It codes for CASHLRGRGSEKLFF.

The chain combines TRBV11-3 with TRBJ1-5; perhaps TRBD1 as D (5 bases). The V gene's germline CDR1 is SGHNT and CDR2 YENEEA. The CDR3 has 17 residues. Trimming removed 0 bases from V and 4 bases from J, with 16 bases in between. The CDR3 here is CASSLEYRGFRNQPQHF. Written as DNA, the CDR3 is TGTGCCAGCAGCTTAGAGTATAGGGGTTTTAGGAATCAGCCCCAGCATTTT.

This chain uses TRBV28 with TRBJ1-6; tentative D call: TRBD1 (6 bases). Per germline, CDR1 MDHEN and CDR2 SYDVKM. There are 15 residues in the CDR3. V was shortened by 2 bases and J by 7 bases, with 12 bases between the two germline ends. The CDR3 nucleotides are TGTGCCAGCAGTTTACTCAGGGGACGGAATTCACCCCTCCACTTT. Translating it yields CASSLLRGRNSPLHF.

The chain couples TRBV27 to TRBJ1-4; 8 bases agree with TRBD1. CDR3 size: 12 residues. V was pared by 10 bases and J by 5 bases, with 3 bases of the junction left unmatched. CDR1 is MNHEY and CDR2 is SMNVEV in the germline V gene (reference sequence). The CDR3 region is CATGTGNEKLFF. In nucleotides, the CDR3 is TGTGCCACCGGGACAGGAAATGAAAAACTGTTTTTT.

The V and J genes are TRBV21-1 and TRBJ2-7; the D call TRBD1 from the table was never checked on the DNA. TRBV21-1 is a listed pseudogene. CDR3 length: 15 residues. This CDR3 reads CASSSRQGVTYEQYF. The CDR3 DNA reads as TGTGCCAGCAGCAGTCGACAGGGGGTTACCTACGAGCAGTACTTC.

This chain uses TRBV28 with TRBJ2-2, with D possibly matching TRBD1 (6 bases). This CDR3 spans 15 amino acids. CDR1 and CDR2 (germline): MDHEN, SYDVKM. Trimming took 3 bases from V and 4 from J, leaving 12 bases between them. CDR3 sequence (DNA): TGTGCCAGCAGTTTTGCCCCAGGGGTCACCGGGGAGCTGTTTTTT. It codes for CASSFAPGVTGELFF.

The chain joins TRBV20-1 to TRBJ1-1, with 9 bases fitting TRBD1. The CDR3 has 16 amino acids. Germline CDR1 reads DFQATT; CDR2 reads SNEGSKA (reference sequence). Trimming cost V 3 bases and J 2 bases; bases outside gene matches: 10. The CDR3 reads CSASIPGQGPNTEAFF. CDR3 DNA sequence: TGCAGTGCTAGTATACCTGGACAGGGGCCTAACACTGAAGCTTTCTTT.

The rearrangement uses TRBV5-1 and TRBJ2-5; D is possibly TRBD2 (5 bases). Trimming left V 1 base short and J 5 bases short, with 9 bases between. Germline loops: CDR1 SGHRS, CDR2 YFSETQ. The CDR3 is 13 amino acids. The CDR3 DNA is TGCGCCAGCAGCTTGAAGGGAGAGGAGACCCAGTACTTC. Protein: CASSLKGEETQYF.

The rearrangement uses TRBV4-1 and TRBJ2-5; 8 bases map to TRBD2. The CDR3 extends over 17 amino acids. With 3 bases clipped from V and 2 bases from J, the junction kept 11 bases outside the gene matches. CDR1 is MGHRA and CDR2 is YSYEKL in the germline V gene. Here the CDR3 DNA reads TGCGCCAGCAGCCACACGCCACTAGCGGACCTACAAGAGACCCAGTACTTC. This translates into CASSHTPLADLQETQYF.

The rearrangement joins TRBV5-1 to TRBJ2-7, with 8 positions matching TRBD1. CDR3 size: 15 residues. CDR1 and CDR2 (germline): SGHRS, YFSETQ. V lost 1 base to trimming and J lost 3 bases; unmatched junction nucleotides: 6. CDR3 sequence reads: CASSLTGGSLYEQYF. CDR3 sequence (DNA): TGCGCCAGCAGCTTGACAGGGGGTTCTCTCTACGAGCAGTACTTC.

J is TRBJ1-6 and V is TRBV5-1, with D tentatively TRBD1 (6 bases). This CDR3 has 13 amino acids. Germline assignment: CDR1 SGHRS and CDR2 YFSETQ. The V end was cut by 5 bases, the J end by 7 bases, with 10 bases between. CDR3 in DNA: TGCGCCAGCAGGGGGGACAACAATTCACCCCTCCACTTT. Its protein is CASRGDNNSPLHF. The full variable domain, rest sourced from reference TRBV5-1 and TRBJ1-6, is KAGVTQTPRYLIKTRGQQVTLSCSPISGHRSVSWYQQTPGQGLQFLFEYFSETQRNKGNFPGRFSGRQFSNSRSEMNVSTLELGDSALYLCASRGDNNSPLHFGNGTRLTVT.

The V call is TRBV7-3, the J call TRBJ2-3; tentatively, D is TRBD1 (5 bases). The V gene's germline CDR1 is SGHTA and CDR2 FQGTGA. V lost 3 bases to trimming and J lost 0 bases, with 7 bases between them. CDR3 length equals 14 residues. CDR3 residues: CASSLGHSTDTQYF. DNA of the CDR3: TGTGCCAGCAGCTTGGGGCATAGCACAGATACGCAGTATTTT.

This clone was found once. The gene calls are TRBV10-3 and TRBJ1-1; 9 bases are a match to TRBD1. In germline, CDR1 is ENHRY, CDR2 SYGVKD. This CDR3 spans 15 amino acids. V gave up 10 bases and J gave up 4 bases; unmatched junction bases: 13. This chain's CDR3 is CATKPRQGEVTEAFF. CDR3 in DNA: TGTGCCACCAAACCCCGACAGGGGGAAGTCACTGAAGCTTTCTTT.

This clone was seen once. The CDR3 protein is CASSLRLEQFF. The CDR3 coding sequence is TGTGCCAGCAGTCTCAGACTAGAGCAGTTCTTC. This chain links TRBV27 with TRBJ2-1, with D possibly matching TRBD2 (5 bases). Germline V gives CDR1 MNHEY, CDR2 SMNVEV (reference sequence). There are 11 residues in the CDR3. Trimming took 5 bases from V and 10 from J, leaving 9 bases between them.